This entry is about one TCR beta chain. V was pared by 4 bases and J by 10 bases, with 13 bases of the junction left unmatched. Per the germline V gene, CDR1 is SGHDN and CDR2 is FVKESK. This CDR3 is 17 amino acids long. This sample was taken from a study of cytomegalovirus exposure and HLA in healthy donors. Researchers ran the PCR with 60 Vbeta and 13 Jbeta primers. The repertoire was sequenced with immunoSEQ multiplex PCR; TCRdb's copy has only in-frame clones and lacks some. The data hold tens of thousands of clones, with over 70% observed a single time. The TCR sequence derives from a woman aged 35 to 49 in good health and CMV-seronegative. The sample consisted of PBMCs. V and J are TRBV14 and TRBJ2-1; TRBD2 matches 13 bases. CDR3 residues: CASSPTRTSGGPWEQFF. Written as DNA, the CDR3 is TGTGCCAGCAGCCCGACAAGGACTAGCGGGGGCCCTTGGGAGCAGTTCTTC.